A single sample is the source of the 4 T cell receptor beta chains below, sequenced in a study of CD8+ T cells in alopecia areata. RNA extraction was followed by reverse transcription into cDNA, which acted as the sequencing template. Here immunoSEQ multiplex PCR was the method, and the copy in TCRdb shows in-frame clones only, minus some. Of 60,000 to 65,000 clones in the sample, 44% were seen once. What was sequenced was NKG2D-low CD8+ T cells sorted from blood. These receptor sequences come from a human donor with alopecia areata.

The J gene is TRBJ1-2, the V gene TRBV29-1, with D uncertain. This CDR3 is built from 13 residues. Looked up from germline, CDR1 is SQVTM and CDR2 is ANQGSEA. The V and J ends lost 3 bases and 7 bases respectively, with 15 bases between them. The CDR3 nucleotides read TGCAGCGTTGAGGACGGCTGGGGTGTTGGCTACACCTTC. Translation: CSVEDGWGVGYTF.

The V call is TRBV7-9, the J call TRBJ2-1; D is ambiguous. V was cut by 5 bases and J by 8 bases, with 16 bases left in between. Looked up from germline, CDR1 is SEHNR and CDR2 is FQNEAQ (reference sequence). There are 14 residues in the CDR3. The CDR3 is CASSLKDPRDEQFF. The DNA for the CDR3 is TGTGCCAGCAGCCTCAAGGACCCCCGGGATGAGCAGTTCTTC.

The chain combines TRBV19 with TRBJ2-2; D gene ambiguous. Germline values: CDR1 LNHDA, CDR2 SQIVND (reference sequence). V was shortened by 9 bases and J by 5 bases, with 16 bases between the two germline ends. The CDR3 runs 14 residues. The CDR3 sequence: CARRRAEGTGELFF. Here the CDR3 DNA reads TGTGCCAGGAGACGGGCTGAAGGGACCGGGGAGCTGTTTTTT.

The chain recombines TRBV19 with TRBJ1-2; 12 bases are a match to TRBD1. Trimming at V came to 5 bases and at J to 7 bases, leaving 5 bases not matched to a gene. This CDR3 contains 14 residues. The germline CDR1 and CDR2 sequences are LNHDA and SQIVND (reference sequence). CDR3 amino acids: CASSLGQGATGYTF. The CDR3 nucleotides are TGTGCCAGTAGTCTGGGACAGGGGGCGACTGGCTACACCTTC.